The 27 T cell receptor beta chains in this list originate from one sample, sequenced in a study of identical twins. TCRdb reanalysed the 5' RACE reads using MiXCR and keeps one entry per CDR3 protein. The sample carries a few hundred thousand distinct CDR3 sequences, more than 9% recorded once. These data were also reused for a study on yellow fever vaccine responses in identical twins.

The sequencing sample was made of PBMCs. The receptors shown here come from a woman between 18 and 30 years old in good health.

The rearrangement joins TRBV7-8 to TRBJ2-7; 7 nucleotides align to TRBD1. CDR1 and CDR2 (germline): SGHVS, FQNEAQ. The length of the CDR3 is 14 residues. V was clipped by 5 bases and J by 6 bases; unmatched bases: 10. The CDR3 is CASSTTGAYAEQYF. The CDR3, as DNA: TGTGCCAGCAGCACTACAGGGGCTTATGCCGAGCAGTACTTC.

The V call is TRBV7-9, the J call TRBJ2-5; no reliable D call. CDR1 and CDR2 from the germline V gene are SEHNR and FQNEAQ (reference sequence). Trimming took 10 bases from V and 0 from J, leaving 6 bases between them. The CDR3 contains 11 residues. For the CDR3, the DNA is TGTGCCACCACCAACCAAGAGACCCAGTACTTC. This gives the protein CATTNQETQYF.

The chain employs TRBV6-5 and TRBJ2-4; the D gene is possibly TRBD2 (6 bases). The V end was cut by 2 bases, the J end by 6 bases, with 8 bases between. Looked up from germline, CDR1 is MNHEY and CDR2 is SVGAGI. The CDR3 extends over 13 amino acids. The chain's CDR3 is CASSYGGGNIQYF. Here the CDR3 DNA reads TGTGCCAGCAGTTACGGGGGAGGAAACATTCAGTACTTC.

This clonotype was seen a handful of times. The chain uses TRBV20-1 and TRBJ2-7; D gene unclear. The CDR3 has 13 residues. V gave up 3 bases and J gave up 3 bases, with 12 bases separating them. Looked up from germline, CDR1 is DFQATT and CDR2 is SNEGSKA (reference sequence). CDR3 sequence reads: CSARPRHLYEQYF. The CDR3 DNA follows: TGCAGTGCTAGGCCCAGACACCTCTACGAGCAGTACTTC.

The chain joins TRBV7-6 to TRBJ2-7, with a possible D match to TRBD1 (5 bases). The CDR3 has 15 amino acids. The germline CDR1 and CDR2 sequences are SGHVS and FNYEAQ. Trimming cost V 2 bases and J 2 bases, with 13 bases left between them. The CDR3 DNA is TGTGCCAGCAGCTTATTCCCAGGGTCTGCCTACGAGCAGTACTTC. It codes for CASSLFPGSAYEQYF.

This clonotype was counted at least ten times. The rearrangement joins TRBV7-2 to TRBJ2-2; TRBD1 matches 8 bases. V was clipped by 0 bases and J by 4 bases; unmatched bases: 10. Germline values: CDR1 SGHTA, CDR2 FQGNSA. There are 18 residues in the CDR3. CDR3 coding DNA: TGTGCCAGCAGCTTAGCGCATTTCAGGACAGGGATCACCGGGGAGCTGTTTTTT. Residues: CASSLAHFRTGITGELFF.

This clonotype was seen once. A read error may be the cause here, since a much bigger clone is one base away. The V call is TRBV6-6, the J call TRBJ2-5; D tentatively fits TRBD1 or TRBD2 (6 bases each). The V end was cut by 7 bases, the J end by 9 bases, with 15 bases between. The germline V gene has CDR1 MNHNY and CDR2 SVGAGI (reference sequence). The CDR3 is 12 residues long. The CDR3 DNA is TGTGCCAGCACCCGGGCAGGGGAGGCCCAGTACTTC. It codes for CASTRAGEAQYF.

The chain is built from TRBV27 and TRBJ2-5, with D possibly matching TRBD2 (6 bases). This CDR3 has 17 amino acids. Germline V lookup: CDR1 MNHEY, CDR2 SMNVEV (reference sequence). Trimming shortened V by 5 bases and J by 5 bases, and 24 bases separated the two germline ends. The CDR3 coding sequence is TGTGCCAGCAGTAACCCGGGGGACCCAAAGTGGGGGGAGACCCAGTACTTC. Translation: CASSNPGDPKWGETQYF.

The CDR3 sequence is CASSLDRQSYEQYF. Here the CDR3 DNA reads TGTGCCAGCAGCTTAGATAGGCAGTCCTACGAGCAGTACTTC. The chain links TRBV7-2 to TRBJ2-7; D is ambiguous. Trimming pared 1 base from V and 1 base from J, leaving 8 bases between. The CDR3 is 14 amino acids. Per the germline V gene, CDR1 is SGHTA and CDR2 is FQGNSA.

The chain couples TRBV6-1 to TRBJ2-3, with D perhaps matching TRBD2 (5 bases). Germline CDR1 and CDR2: MNHNS and SASEGT. The germline V and J ends were trimmed by 6 bases and 0 bases, with 16 bases remaining between them. The CDR3 runs to 16 residues. The CDR3 region is CASRTFEGASTDTQYF. CDR3 DNA: TGTGCCAGCAGGACTTTCGAGGGTGCTAGCACAGATACGCAGTATTTT.

This clonotype was seen repeatedly, ten times or more. The genes are TRBV28 and TRBJ2-7; D not resolved. Germline V gene lookup returns CDR1 MDHEN and CDR2 SYDVKM. V was cut by 11 bases and J by 2 bases, with 7 bases left in between. CDR3 length: 10 residues. CDR3 DNA: TGTGCCTCAGAACCCTACGAGCAGTACTTC. Translating it yields CASEPYEQYF.

This clonotype occurred many times. The chain carries TRBV12-3 or TRBV12-4 and TRBJ2-4; D perhaps matches TRBD2 (6 bases). Between the trimmed V and J ends, which lost 6 bases and 3 bases, there was a span of 18 bases. The CDR3 consists of 16 residues. DNA for the CDR3: TGTGCCAGCAGATCGTCGACGGAGGGACTCAAAAACATTCAGTACTTC. Protein: CASRSSTEGLKNIQYF.

This chain links TRBV7-9 with TRBJ2-5; 8 nucleotides line up with TRBD2. This CDR3 has 16 residues. J gave up 0 bases and V 2 bases, and 5 bases lay outside the gene matches. Germline CDR1 and CDR2: SEHNR and FQNEAQ (reference sequence). The CDR3 loop is CASSLLLGGDQETQYF. In DNA form, the CDR3 reads TGTGCCAGCAGCTTACTCCTCGGGGGGGACCAAGAGACCCAGTACTTC.

The chain joins TRBV7-2 to TRBJ2-7, with D possibly matching TRBD1 (6 bases). V lost 3 bases, J lost 1 base, and 13 bases lay in between. Germline V gives CDR1 SGHTA, CDR2 FQGNSA. The CDR3 has 15 amino acids. The chain's CDR3 is CASSLIRGGSYEQYF. The CDR3 DNA reads as TGTGCCAGCAGCTTGATCAGGGGCGGGTCCTACGAGCAGTACTTC.

The CDR3 DNA sequence: TGCGCCAGCAGCATAACCGGGAGCACGGAGCAGTTCTTC. Translation: CASSITGSTEQFF. The chain carries TRBV5-1 and TRBJ2-1, with D perhaps matching TRBD2 (6 bases). Germline V lookup: CDR1 SGHRS, CDR2 YFSETQ. The CDR3 is 13 amino acids. Trimming took 4 bases from V and 10 from J, leaving 15 bases between them.

The chain links TRBV27 to TRBJ2-1; tentatively, D is TRBD2 (5 bases). Germline assignment: CDR1 MNHEY and CDR2 SMNVEV (reference sequence). V was shortened by 3 bases and J by 1 base, with 10 bases between the two germline ends. The CDR3 is 15 amino acids. The CDR3 nucleotides are TGTGCCAGCAGTTTCTTACGGGATTCCTACAATGAGCAGTTCTTC. It encodes CASSFLRDSYNEQFF.

This clonotype was detected a few times. The CDR3 spells CAISEEYQETQYF. The CDR3 DNA is TGTGCCATCAGTGAAGAGTACCAAGAGACCCAGTACTTC. The chain links TRBV10-3 to TRBJ2-5; no definite D call. Germline V gene data show CDR1 as ENHRY and CDR2 as SYGVKD. V shed 3 bases and J shed 0 bases, with 5 bases lying between them. This CDR3 is 13 amino acids long.

This chain connects TRBV4-3 to TRBJ2-7; D possibly uses TRBD1 or TRBD2 (5 bases each). This CDR3 spans 14 amino acids. Germline CDR1 reads LGHNA; CDR2 reads YSLEER. Between the trimmed V and J ends, which lost 4 bases and 5 bases, there was a span of 15 bases. Here the CDR3 reads CASSPRAGFNEQYF. Here the CDR3 DNA reads TGCGCCAGCAGCCCGAGGGCAGGGTTCAACGAGCAGTACTTC.

The gene calls are TRBV12-5 and TRBJ1-2; D gene unclear. CDR3 length equals 14 residues. Trimming shortened V by 1 base and J by 4 bases, and 10 bases separated the two germline ends. Germline-derived CDR1 and CDR2 are LGHNT and FRNRAP. CDR3 DNA: TGTGCTAGTGGTTTGGGAAATTCGTTCTATGGCTACACCTTC. It translates to CASGLGNSFYGYTF.

There are a few counts of this clonotype. The rearrangement uses TRBV5-6 and TRBJ2-7; unclear D gene. The germline V and J ends were trimmed by 0 bases and 7 bases, with 14 bases remaining between them. Germline V gene lookup returns CDR1 SGHDT and CDR2 YYEEEE. The CDR3 consists of 14 residues. CDR3 residues: CASSLASPGWEQYF. The CDR3 DNA sequence: TGTGCCAGCAGCTTGGCGTCCCCTGGGTGGGAGCAGTACTTC.

This clonotype was seen a few times. This rearrangement joins TRBV7-9 to TRBJ2-5; D is possibly TRBD1 or TRBD2 (5 bases each). CDR1 and CDR2 from the germline V gene are SEHNR and FQNEAQ (reference sequence). V was shortened by 1 base and J by 2 bases, with 14 bases between the two germline ends. The CDR3 runs to 16 residues. CDR3 sequence (DNA): TGTGCCAGCAGCTTAGTAGAAGGGGACGGACAAGAGACCCAGTACTTC. It encodes CASSLVEGDGQETQYF.

Details on this clonotype: Since a much larger clone is just one base distant, this may be a read error. The chain links TRBV20-1 to TRBJ1-5; no definite D call. Germline V lookup: CDR1 DFQATT, CDR2 SNEGSKA (reference sequence). Trimming shortened V by 0 bases and J by 6 bases, and 18 bases separated the two germline ends. The CDR3 spans 16 residues. DNA of the CDR3: TGCAGTGCTAGAGATGTCTCGCGTACACCGAGTCAGCCCCAGCATTTT. Translating it yields CSARDVSRTPSQPQHF.

This clonotype was picked up many times. The CDR3 protein is CASTGDTQYF. CDR3 nucleotides: TGTGCCAGCACCGGAGATACGCAGTATTTT. The V call is TRBV2, the J call TRBJ2-3; D is uncertain. Germline values: CDR1 SNHLY, CDR2 FYNNEI. CDR3 length: 10 amino acids. Between the trimmed V and J ends, which lost 7 bases and 5 bases, there was a span of 4 bases. The whole variable domain, remainder taken from reference TRBV2 and TRBJ2-3, is EPEVTQTPSHQVTQMGQEVILRCVPISNHLYFYWYRQILGQKVEFLVSFYNNEISEKSEIFDDQFSVERPDGSNFTLKIRSTKLEDSAMYFCASTGDTQYFGPGTRLTVL.

This chain connects TRBV4-1 to TRBJ2-1; 9 positions match TRBD2. With 0 bases clipped from V and 1 base from J, the junction kept 7 bases outside the gene matches. This CDR3 spans 18 amino acids. Germline V gives CDR1 MGHRA, CDR2 YSYEKL. The CDR3 protein is CASSQDQLAGESYNEQFF. Written as DNA, the CDR3 is TGCGCCAGCAGCCAAGATCAACTAGCGGGTGAATCCTACAATGAGCAGTTCTTC.

This clonotype has more than one count but fewer than ten. The J gene is TRBJ2-3, the V gene TRBV28; 9 bases are shared with TRBD1. Per the germline V gene, CDR1 is MDHEN and CDR2 is SYDVKM. Losses at the gene ends were 3 bases for V and 10 bases for J; bases not matched to a gene: 8. This CDR3 spans 14 amino acids. The DNA for the CDR3 is TGTGCCAGCAGTTTCCGAGACAGGGGGGGACCGCAGTATTTT. Residues: CASSFRDRGGPQYF. Drawing the rest from reference TRBV28 and TRBJ2-3, the complete variable domain is DVKVTQSSRYLVKRTGEKVFLECVQDMDHENMFWYRQDPGLGLRLIYFSYDVKMKEKGDIPEGYSVSREKKERFSLILESASTNQTSMYLCASSFRDRGGPQYFGPGTRLTVL.

This clonotype was seen ten or more times. The chain links TRBV11-3 to TRBJ2-1; possible D gene TRBD1, 5 bases. The CDR3 extends over 15 amino acids. Trimming left V 4 bases short and J 1 base short, with 11 bases between. Germline CDR1 reads SGHNT; CDR2 reads YENEEA. The CDR3 DNA is TGTGCCAGCAGCTCCAGGGCTGGATCCTACAATGAGCAGTTCTTC. It translates to CASSSRAGSYNEQFF. Complete variable domain (other parts from reference TRBV11-3 and TRBJ2-1): EAGVVQSPRYKIIEKKQPVAFWCNPISGHNTLYWYLQNLGQGPELLIRYENEEAVDDSQLPKDRFSAERLKGVDSTLKIQPAELGDSAVYLCASSSRAGSYNEQFFGPGTRLTVL.

The table lists this clonotype with many counts. This chain links TRBV4-2 with TRBJ1-1; a weak D match, TRBD1 (6 bases). This CDR3 is 16 amino acids long. Per the germline V gene, CDR1 is LGHNA and CDR2 is YNFKEQ. The ends were cut back, 4 bases at V and 2 bases at J, with 17 bases in the middle. The CDR3 nucleotides are TGTGCCAGCAGCCGCCTGGGTGGAGGGGGTAACACTGAAGCTTTCTTT. This codes for CASSRLGGGGNTEAFF.